The sequence of this T cell receptor beta chain was determined in a study of regulatory T cells in long-lasting Graves disease. Study-wide context: In persistent Graves' disease, antithyroid drugs had been taken for over 5 years and TSH receptor antibodies stayed positive. Points from the study as a whole: Under persistent disease, TRBV28, TRBJ1-2 and TRBJ2-5 were used preferentially.

Investigators prepared the TCR beta libraries by applying iRepertoire HTBI primers and Arm-PCR of CDR3 regions. TCRdb fed the multiplex PCR reads into MiXCR, producing one record per CDR3 protein. Among around 510,000 distinct CDR3 sequences listed, roughly 20% were seen once. The sample's time point: persistent/refractory GD, antithyroid drugs over 5 years with positive TRAb. The TCR library was made from RNA that had been extracted from PBMCs in TRIzol. American Thyroid Association guidelines defined Graves' disease diagnosis. An endocrinology department in Xi'an, China, supplied the patients. This clonotype has a count of ten or more. The antigen is unknown. CDR3 length equals 13 residues. The V and J ends lost 3 bases and 0 bases respectively, with 3 bases between them. CDR1 and CDR2 (germline): SGHAT, FQNNGV.

V gene TRBV11-2 combines with J gene TRBJ1-3; no definite D call. The sample in question was peripheral blood mononuclear cells (PBMCs), obtained when the disease was refractory, from a patient treated with antithyroid drugs. The TCR was taken from a female donor with Graves disease. The CDR3 DNA follows: TGTGCCAGCAGCTTCGGCTCTGGAAACACCATATATTTT. The encoded protein is CASSFGSGNTIYF.